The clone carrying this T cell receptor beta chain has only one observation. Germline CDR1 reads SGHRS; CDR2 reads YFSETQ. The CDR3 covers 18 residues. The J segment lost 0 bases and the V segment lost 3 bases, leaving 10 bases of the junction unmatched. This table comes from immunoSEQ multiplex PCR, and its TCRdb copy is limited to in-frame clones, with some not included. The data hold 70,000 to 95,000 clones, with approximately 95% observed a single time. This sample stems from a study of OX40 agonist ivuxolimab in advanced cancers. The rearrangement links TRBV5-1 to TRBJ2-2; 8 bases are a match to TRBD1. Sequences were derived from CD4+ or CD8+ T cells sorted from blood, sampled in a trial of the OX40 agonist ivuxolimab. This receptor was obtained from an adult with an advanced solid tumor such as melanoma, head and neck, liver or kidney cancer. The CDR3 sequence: CASSWTGNTYTNTGELFF. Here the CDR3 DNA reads TGCGCCAGCAGCTGGACAGGGAATACTTATACGAACACCGGGGAGCTGTTTTTT.